A selection of T cell receptor beta chains follows, all from one sample in a study of vaccination effects on CD4 cells after COVID-19. For these TCRs, the target antigens are not known. The repertoire was sequenced with immunoSEQ multiplex PCR; TCRdb's copy has only in-frame clones and lacks some. The sample includes roughly 50,000 clones, roughly 79% of them seen just once. Source: CD4+ T cells from PBMCs cultured with HCoV-OC43 spike peptides, taken before COVID-19 vaccination. These receptors were collected from a human donor who received a COVID-19 vaccine. The conserved cysteine and the conserved F or W are not part of the CDR3 here. Fields, in order: V gene, CDR3 protein.

TRBV5-1,ASRQGPRQPQH
TRBV7-8,ASSSLAGGETGELF
TRBV5-5,ASSFRAGVDTEAF
TRBV30,AWSGQGRQPQH
TRBV6-1,ASSEAKDLSGNTIY
TRBV2,ASSANRTPNTEAF
TRBV9,ASSVGPASTNEKLF
TRBV5-8,ASSLQLVAQY
TRBV7-9,ASSQKRATQY
TRBV19,ASSLGARGSGELF
TRBV24-1,ATSDPQRGGLETQY